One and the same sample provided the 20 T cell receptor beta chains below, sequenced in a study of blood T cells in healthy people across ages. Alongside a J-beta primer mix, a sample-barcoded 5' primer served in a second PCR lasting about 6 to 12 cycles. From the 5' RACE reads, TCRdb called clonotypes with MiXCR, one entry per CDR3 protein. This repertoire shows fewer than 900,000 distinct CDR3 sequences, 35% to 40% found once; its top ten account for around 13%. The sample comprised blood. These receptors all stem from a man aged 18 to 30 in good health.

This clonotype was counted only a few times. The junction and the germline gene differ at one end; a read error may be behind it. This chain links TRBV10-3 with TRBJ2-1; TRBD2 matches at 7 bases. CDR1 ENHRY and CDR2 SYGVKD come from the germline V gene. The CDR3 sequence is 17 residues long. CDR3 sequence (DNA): TGTGCCGTCAGTGAGTCGAGAGCGGGGAGCTCCTACAATGAGCAGTTCTTC. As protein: CAVSESRAGSSYNEQFF.

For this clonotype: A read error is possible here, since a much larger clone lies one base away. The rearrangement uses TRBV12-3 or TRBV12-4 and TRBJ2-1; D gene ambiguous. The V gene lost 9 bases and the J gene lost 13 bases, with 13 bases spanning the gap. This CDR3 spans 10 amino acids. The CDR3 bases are TGTGCCAGTGGCCTAGAGACCCAGTTCTTC. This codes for CASGLETQFF.

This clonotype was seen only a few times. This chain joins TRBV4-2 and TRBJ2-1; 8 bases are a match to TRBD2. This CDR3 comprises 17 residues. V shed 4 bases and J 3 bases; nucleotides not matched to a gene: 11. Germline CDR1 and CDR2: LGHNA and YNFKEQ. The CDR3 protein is CASSLSGAQPYYNEQFF. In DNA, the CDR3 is TGTGCCAGCAGCCTTAGCGGGGCCCAACCTTACTACAATGAGCAGTTCTTC.

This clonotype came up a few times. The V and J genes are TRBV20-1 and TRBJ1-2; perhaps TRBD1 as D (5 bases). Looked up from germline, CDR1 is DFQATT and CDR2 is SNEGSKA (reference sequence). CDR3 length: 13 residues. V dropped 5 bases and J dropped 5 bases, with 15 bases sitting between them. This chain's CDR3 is CSARGGGRYGYTF. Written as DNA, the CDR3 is TGCAGTGCTCGTGGGGGGGGACGATATGGCTACACCTTC.

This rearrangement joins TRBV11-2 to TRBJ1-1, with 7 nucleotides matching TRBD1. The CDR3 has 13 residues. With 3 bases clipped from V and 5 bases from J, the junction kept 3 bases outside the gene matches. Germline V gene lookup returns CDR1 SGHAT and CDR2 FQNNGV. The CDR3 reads CASSFKQGTEAFF. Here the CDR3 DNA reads TGTGCCAGCAGCTTTAAACAGGGGACTGAAGCTTTCTTT. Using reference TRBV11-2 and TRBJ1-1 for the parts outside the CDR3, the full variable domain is EAGVAQSPRYKIIEKRQSVAFWCNPISGHATLYWYQQILGQGPKLLIQFQNNGVVDDSQLPKDRFSAERLKGVDSTLKIQPAKLEDSAVYLCASSFKQGTEAFFGQGTRLTVV.

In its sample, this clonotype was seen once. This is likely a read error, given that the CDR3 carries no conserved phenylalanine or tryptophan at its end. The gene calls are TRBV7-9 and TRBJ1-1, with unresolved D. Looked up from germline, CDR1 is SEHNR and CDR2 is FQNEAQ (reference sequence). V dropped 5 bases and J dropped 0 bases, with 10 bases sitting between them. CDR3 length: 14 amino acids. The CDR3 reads CASSPRSLNTEAFI. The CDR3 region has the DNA TGTGCCAGCAGCCCGCGGAGCCTGAACACTGAAGCTTTCATT.

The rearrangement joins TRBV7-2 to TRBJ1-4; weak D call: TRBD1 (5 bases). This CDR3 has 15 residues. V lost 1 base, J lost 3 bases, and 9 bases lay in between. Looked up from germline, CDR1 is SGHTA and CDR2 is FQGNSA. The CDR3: CASSLGGEANEKLFF. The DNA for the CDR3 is TGTGCCAGCAGCTTAGGGGGCGAGGCTAATGAAAAACTGTTTTTT.

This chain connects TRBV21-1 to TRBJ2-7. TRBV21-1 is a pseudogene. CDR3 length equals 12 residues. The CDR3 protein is CASSNHGCEQYF. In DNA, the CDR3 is TGTGCCAGCAGCAATCACGGGTGCGAGCAGTACTTC.

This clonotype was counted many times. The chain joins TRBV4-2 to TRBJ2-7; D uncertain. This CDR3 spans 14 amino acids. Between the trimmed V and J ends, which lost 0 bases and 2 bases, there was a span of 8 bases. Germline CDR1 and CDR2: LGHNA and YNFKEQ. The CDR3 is CASSQEATTYEQYF. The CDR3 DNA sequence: TGTGCCAGCAGCCAAGAGGCGACGACCTACGAGCAGTACTTC.

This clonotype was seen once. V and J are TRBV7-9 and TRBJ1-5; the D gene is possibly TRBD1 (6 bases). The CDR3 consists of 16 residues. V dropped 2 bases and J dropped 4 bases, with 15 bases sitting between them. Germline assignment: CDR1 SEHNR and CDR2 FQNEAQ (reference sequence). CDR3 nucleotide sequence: TGTGCCAGCAGCTTATATAGGGCAGGGGAAAATCAGCCCCAGCATTTT. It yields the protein CASSLYRAGENQPQHF.

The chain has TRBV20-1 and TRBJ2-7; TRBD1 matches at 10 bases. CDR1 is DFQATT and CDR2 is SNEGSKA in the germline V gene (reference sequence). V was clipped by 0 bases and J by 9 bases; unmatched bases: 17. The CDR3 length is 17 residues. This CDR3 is CSARDLVMPGQGLGQYF. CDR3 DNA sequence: TGCAGTGCTAGAGATCTGGTTATGCCGGGACAGGGGCTTGGGCAGTACTTC.

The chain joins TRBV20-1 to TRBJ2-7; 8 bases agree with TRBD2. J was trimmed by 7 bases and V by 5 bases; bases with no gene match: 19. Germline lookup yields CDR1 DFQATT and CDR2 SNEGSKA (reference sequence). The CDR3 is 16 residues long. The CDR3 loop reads CSAPSGGALSYNEQYF. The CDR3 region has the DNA TGCAGTGCTCCTTCGGGGGGGGCCCTCTCCTACAATGAGCAGTACTTC.

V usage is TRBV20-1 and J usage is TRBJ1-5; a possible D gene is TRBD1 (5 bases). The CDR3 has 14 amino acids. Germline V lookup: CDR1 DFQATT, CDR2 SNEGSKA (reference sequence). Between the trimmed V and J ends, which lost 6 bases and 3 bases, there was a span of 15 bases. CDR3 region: CSAGLGPPNQPQHF. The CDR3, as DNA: TGCAGTGCGGGACTTGGACCGCCCAATCAGCCCCAGCATTTT.

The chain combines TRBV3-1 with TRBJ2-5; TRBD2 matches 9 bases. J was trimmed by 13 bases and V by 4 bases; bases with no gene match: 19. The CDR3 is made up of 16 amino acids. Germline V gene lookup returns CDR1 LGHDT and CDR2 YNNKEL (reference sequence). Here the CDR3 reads CASSLLSGGSIDERYF. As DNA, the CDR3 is TGTGCCAGCAGCCTGCTAAGCGGGGGGTCGATCGACGAGCGGTACTTC.

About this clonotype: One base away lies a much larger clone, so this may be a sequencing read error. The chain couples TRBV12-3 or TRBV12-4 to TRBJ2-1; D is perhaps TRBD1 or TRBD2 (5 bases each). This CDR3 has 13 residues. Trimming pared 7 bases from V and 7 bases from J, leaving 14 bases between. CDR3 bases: TGTGCCAGCAATAGGGGACGGTTGAATGAGCAGTTCTTC. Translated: CASNRGRLNEQFF.

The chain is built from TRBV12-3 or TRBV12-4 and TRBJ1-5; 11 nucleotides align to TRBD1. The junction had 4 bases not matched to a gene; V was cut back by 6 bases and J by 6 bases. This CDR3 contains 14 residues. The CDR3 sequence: CASRLGQGGQPQHF. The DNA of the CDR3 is TGTGCCAGCAGGCTGGGACAGGGGGGTCAGCCCCAGCATTTT.

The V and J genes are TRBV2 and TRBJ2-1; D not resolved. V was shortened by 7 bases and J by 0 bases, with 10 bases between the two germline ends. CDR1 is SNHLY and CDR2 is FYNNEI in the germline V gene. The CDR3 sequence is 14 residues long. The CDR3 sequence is CASTLVSSYNEQFF. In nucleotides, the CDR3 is TGTGCCAGCACGCTGGTCAGCTCCTACAATGAGCAGTTCTTC.

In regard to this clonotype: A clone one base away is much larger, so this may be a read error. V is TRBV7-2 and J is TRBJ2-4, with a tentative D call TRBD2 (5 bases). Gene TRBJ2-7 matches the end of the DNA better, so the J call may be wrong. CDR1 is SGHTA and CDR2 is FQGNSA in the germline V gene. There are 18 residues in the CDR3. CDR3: CASSLGGVVTPEAYEQYF. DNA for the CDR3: TGTGCCAGCAGCTTAGGGGGAGTAGTAACACCTGAGGCCTACGAGCAGTACTTC.

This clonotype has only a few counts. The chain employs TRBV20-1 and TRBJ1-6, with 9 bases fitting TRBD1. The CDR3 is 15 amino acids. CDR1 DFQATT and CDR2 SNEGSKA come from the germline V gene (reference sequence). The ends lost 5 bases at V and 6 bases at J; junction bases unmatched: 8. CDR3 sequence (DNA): TGCAGTGCTTCTGGACAGGGGACAGTTAATTCACCCCTCCACTTT. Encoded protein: CSASGQGTVNSPLHF.

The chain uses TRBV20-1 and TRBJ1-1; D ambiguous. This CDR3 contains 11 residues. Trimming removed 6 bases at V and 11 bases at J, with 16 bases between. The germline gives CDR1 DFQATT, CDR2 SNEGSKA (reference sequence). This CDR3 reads CSARGPSRAFF. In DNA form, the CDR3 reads TGCAGTGCCCGCGGGCCAAGTCGGGCTTTCTTT.